This T cell receptor (beta chain) was sequenced during a study of a mutant IDH1 vaccine in newly diagnosed glioma. Whole-study context: Visits designated V12 and V13 were conducted at weeks 35 and 47, respectively.

Assay: immunoSEQ multiplex PCR; the TCRdb copy retains only in-frame clones and omits some. The profile shows about 31,000 clones, roughly 90% of them singletons. To note about this clone: Its specificity is unknown.

Sample time point: week 47, end of study. Doses consisted of 300 ug of mutant IDH1 20-mer peptide each, paired with topical imiquimod. There are 12 residues in the CDR3. Germline V gene data show CDR1 as ENHRY and CDR2 as SYGVKD. V was pared by 2 bases and J by 10 bases, with 8 bases between. The TCR sequence derives from a woman aged 40 to 50 with glioma. Specimen: PBMCs, collected from a glioma patient whose treatment included an IDH1 peptide vaccine. The chain combines TRBV10-3 with TRBJ1-4; D may be TRBD1 (5 bases). This CDR3 reads CAISEGGVKLFF. CDR3 coding DNA: TGTGCCATCAGTGAGGGGGGGGTAAAACTGTTTTTT.